Sequencing of this T cell receptor (beta chain) was carried out in a study of shared clonotypes between healthy human individuals. How the authors handled the data: Junction-only immunoSEQ sequences carried no quality scores, so filtering differed. Data came from immunoSEQ multiplex PCR; TCRdb stores just in-frame clones and leaves some out. V, J and clone size were drawn from that table, and D and trimming were deduced from the DNA. The sample contains some 790,000 clones, about two thirds of which appear only once. The J segment lost 5 bases and the V segment lost 4 bases, leaving 10 bases of the junction unmatched. Germline-derived CDR1 and CDR2 are SGHRS and YFSETQ. This CDR3 has 15 amino acids. Donors had no recently reported acute infections or vaccinations and were HIV-negative.

The sequenced material came from memory CD4+ T cells sorted from blood. The sample's subset: CD45RA-negative fraction. The source of this sequence is a woman in her twenties or thirties in good health. The chain is built from TRBV5-1 and TRBJ2-7; 9 nucleotides align to TRBD2. This CDR3 is CASSTPLAGRNEQYF. The CDR3, as DNA: TGCGCCAGCAGCACCCCACTAGCGGGTAGGAACGAGCAGTACTTC. Full variable domain (remainder filled in from reference TRBV5-1 and TRBJ2-7): KAGVTQTPRYLIKTRGQQVTLSCSPISGHRSVSWYQQTPGQGLQFLFEYFSETQRNKGNFPGRFSGRQFSNSRSEMNVSTLELGDSALYLCASSTPLAGRNEQYFGPGTRLTVT.